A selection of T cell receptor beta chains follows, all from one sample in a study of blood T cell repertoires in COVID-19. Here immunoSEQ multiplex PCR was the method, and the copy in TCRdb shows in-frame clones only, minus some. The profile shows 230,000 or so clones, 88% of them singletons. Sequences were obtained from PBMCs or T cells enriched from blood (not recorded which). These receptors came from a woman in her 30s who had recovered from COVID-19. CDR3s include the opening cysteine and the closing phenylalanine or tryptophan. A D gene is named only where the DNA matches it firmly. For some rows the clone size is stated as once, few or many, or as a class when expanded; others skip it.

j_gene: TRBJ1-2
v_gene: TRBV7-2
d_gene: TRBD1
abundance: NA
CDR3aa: CASSLDRGDGYTF
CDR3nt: TGTGCCAGCAGCTTGGACAGGGGGGATGGCTACACCTTC

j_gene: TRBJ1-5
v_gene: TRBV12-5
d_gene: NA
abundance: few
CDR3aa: CASGLVGAIGNQPQHF
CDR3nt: TGTGCTAGTGGTTTGGTTGGGGCAATAGGCAATCAGCCCCAGCATTTT

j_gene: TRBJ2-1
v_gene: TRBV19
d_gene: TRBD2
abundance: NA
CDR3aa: CASSIGLAGGYNEQFF
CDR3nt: TGTGCCAGTAGTATTGGTTTGGCGGGGGGATACAATGAGCAGTTCTTC

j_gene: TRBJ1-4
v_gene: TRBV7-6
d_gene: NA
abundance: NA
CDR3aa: CASSLWRRGTNEKLFF
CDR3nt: TGTGCCAGCAGCCTTTGGCGCAGGGGAACTAATGAAAAACTGTTTTTT

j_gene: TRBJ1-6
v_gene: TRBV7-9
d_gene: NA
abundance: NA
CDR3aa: CASSGADSPLHF
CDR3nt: TGTGCCAGCAGCGGAGCAGATTCACCCCTCCACTTT

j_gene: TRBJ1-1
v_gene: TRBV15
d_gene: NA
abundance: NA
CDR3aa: CATSRDQGSEAFF
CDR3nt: TGTGCCACCAGCAGAGATCAGGGGTCTGAAGCTTTCTTT

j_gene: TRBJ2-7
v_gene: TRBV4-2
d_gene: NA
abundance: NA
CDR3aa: CASSQEEGAGEQYF
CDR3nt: TGTGCCAGCAGCCAAGAGGAGGGGGCGGGCGAGCAGTACTTC

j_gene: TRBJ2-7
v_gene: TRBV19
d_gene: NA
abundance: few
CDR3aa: CASRPSFSYEQYF
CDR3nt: TGTGCCAGTAGGCCCAGTTTCTCCTACGAGCAGTACTTC

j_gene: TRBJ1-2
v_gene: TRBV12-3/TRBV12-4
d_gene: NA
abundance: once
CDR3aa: CASSLQGYGYTF
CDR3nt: TGTGCCAGCAGTCTCCAGGGCTATGGCTACACCTTC

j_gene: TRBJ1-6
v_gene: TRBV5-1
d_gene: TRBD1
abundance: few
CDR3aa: CASSSDGAGQVNSPLHF
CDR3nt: TGCGCCAGCAGCTCGGATGGGGCGGGACAGGTGAATTCACCCCTCCACTTT

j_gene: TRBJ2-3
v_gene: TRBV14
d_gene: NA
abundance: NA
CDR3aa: CASSQGTVVPTDTQYF
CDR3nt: TGTGCCAGCAGCCAAGGAACAGTGGTCCCCACAGATACGCAGTATTTT

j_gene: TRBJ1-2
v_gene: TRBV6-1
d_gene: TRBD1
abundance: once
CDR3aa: CASSEGQGTYGYTF
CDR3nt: TGTGCCAGCAGTGAAGGACAGGGGACCTATGGCTACACCTTC

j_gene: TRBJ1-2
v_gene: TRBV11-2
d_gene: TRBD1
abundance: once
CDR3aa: CASSLWTGLGYGYTF
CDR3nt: TGTGCCAGCAGCCTATGGACAGGCCTGGGGTATGGCTACACCTTC

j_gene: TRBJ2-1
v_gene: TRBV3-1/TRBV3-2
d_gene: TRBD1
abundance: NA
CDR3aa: CASSPPTGGGHETSNEQFF
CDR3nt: TGTGCCAGCAGCCCCCCCACAGGGGGCGGCCACGAGACCAGCAATGAGCAGTTCTTC

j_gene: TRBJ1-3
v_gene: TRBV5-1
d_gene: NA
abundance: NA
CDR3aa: CASTIGGTGNTIYF
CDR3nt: TGCGCCAGTACTATTGGGGGCACAGGAAACACCATATATTTT

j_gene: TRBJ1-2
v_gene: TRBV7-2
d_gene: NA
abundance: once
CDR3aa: CASSLLIANYGYTF
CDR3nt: TGTGCCAGCAGCTTACTCATAGCTAACTATGGCTACACCTTC

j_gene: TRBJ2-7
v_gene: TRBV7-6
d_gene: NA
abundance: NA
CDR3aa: CASSPQGGLEQYF
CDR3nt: TGTGCCAGCAGTCCTCAAGGCGGGTTGGAGCAGTACTTC

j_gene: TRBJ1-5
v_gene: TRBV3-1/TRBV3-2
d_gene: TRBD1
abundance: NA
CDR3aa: CASSPTSGGTQHF
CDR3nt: TGTGCCAGCAGCCCGACTTCAGGGGGGACCCAGCATTTT

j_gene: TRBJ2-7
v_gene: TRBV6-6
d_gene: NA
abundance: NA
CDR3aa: CASSYSGGRGAYEQYF
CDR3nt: TGTGCCAGCAGTTACTCTGGGGGCAGGGGGGCCTACGAGCAGTACTTC

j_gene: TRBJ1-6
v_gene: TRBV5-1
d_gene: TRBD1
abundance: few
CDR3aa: CASSPTGTGGSPLHF
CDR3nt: TGCGCCAGCAGCCCCACCGGGACAGGGGGTTCACCCCTCCACTTT

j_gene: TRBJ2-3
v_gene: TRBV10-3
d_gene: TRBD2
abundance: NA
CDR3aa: CAISVAGGLDTQYF
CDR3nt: TGTGCCATCAGTGTTGCGGGGGGGCTAGATACGCAGTATTTT

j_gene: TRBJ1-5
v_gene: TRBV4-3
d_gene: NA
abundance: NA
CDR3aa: CASSQDRGGPNQPQHF
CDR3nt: TGCGCCAGCAGCCAAGATCGAGGAGGCCCCAATCAGCCCCAGCATTTT